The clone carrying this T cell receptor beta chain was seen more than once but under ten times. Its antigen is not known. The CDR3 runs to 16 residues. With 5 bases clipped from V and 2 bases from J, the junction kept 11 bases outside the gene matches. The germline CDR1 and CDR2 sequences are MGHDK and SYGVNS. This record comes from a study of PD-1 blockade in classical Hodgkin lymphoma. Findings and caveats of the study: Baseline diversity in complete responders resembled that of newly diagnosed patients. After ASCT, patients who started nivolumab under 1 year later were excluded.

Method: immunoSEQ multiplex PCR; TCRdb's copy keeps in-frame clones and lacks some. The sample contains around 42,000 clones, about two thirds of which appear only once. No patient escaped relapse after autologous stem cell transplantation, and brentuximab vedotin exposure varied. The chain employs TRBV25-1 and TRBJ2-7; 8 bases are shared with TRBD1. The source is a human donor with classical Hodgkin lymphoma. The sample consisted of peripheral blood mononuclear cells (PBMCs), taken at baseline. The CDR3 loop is CASSPEQGGQTYEQYF. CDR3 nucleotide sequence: TGTGCCAGCAGTCCCGAACAGGGGGGTCAAACCTACGAGCAGTACTTC.